This TCR beta chain is drawn from a study of cytomegalovirus exposure and HLA in healthy donors. Across the study: A data release that came early held roughly 90 million unique TCRs from HLA-typed donors.

Study-level points and caveats: Despite most TCR sequences being rare, some public TCRs occurred in many donors. The classifier reportedly diagnosed cytomegalovirus status with high specificity and sensitivity. It was reported that TCR beta sequences correctly inferred the HLA-A and HLA-B alleles for most subjects.

13 Jbeta primers and 60 Vbeta primers were used for the PCR. Produced via immunoSEQ multiplex PCR; TCRdb's table is partial and in-frame only. Found here are about 140,000 clones, 65% to 80% of them singletons; the top ten hold 1.5% to 2%. As for this clone: Its antigen remains unidentified.

The CDR3 has 11 amino acids. Trimming cost V 8 bases and J 7 bases, with 11 bases left between them. Germline CDR1 and CDR2: MDHEN and SYDVKM. V is TRBV28 and J is TRBJ1-2, with D hard to call. Sequencing was performed on PBMCs. The clonotype originates from a woman aged 25 to 39 in good health and CMV-seronegative. This chain's CDR3 is CASLSSRGYTF. As DNA, the CDR3 is TGTGCCAGCCTCTCCTCCCGTGGCTACACCTTC.